This note documents a single T cell receptor (beta chain) sequence. CDR1 is LGHNA and CDR2 is YNFKEQ in the germline V gene. V was clipped by 1 base and J by 7 bases; unmatched bases: 10. The CDR3 runs to 17 residues. The sample is drawn from a study of T cell responses to AZD1222 COVID-19 vaccine. Using immunoSEQ multiplex PCR, the repertoire was profiled, and TCRdb retains in-frame clones only, with some absent. Found here are some 160,000 clones, roughly 85% of them singletons; the top ten hold around 0.99%. This chain joins TRBV4-2 and TRBJ1-4; 9 bases match TRBD1. This receptor was obtained from an adult who received the AZD1222 COVID-19 vaccine. Sequences were derived from peripheral blood, sampled 28 days after the second AZD1222 dose. The CDR3 loop reads CASSQGDRVSRSEKLFF. The CDR3 DNA reads as TGTGCCAGCAGCCAAGGGGACAGGGTGTCCCGTAGTGAAAAACTGTTTTTT.